A single sample gave rise to the 30 T cell receptor beta chains below, sequenced in a study of breast tumors, draining lymph nodes, adjacent tissues. Samples came from axillary lymph nodes draining the breast cancer. TCRdb reanalysed the multiplex PCR reads using MiXCR and keeps one entry per CDR3 protein. The sample lists 85,000 to 130,000 distinct CDR3 sequences, less than 25% seen once, with 1% to 1.5% in the top ten. The source material was axillary lymph node tissue. Source of these receptors: a female donor with breast cancer. Some clones in this sample may be carry-over from other donors' samples.

There are many counts of this clonotype. The chain is built from TRBV7-9 and TRBJ2-3; D uncertain. This CDR3 comprises 12 residues. Germline V gene sequence: CDR1 SEHNR, CDR2 FQNEAQ (reference sequence). The germline V and J ends were trimmed by 1 base and 4 bases, with 3 bases remaining between them. The CDR3 region has the DNA TGTGCCAGCAGCTTAGTCGCAGATACGCAGTATTTT. Residues: CASSLVADTQYF.

This clonotype was observed at least ten times. The chain is built from TRBV4-1 and TRBJ2-1; D remains ambiguous. Trimming left V 7 bases short and J 9 bases short, with 13 bases between. The length of the CDR3 is 12 residues. From germline, CDR1 is MGHRA and CDR2 YSYEKL. This chain's CDR3 is CASTPGRGEQFF. The CDR3 nucleotides are TGCGCCAGCACCCCTGGTCGAGGTGAGCAGTTCTTC.

A few counts support this clonotype. This chain links TRBV28 with TRBJ2-1; 13 nucleotides line up with TRBD2. Trimming cost V 8 bases and J 6 bases; bases outside gene matches: 4. The CDR3 is 14 amino acids. From germline, CDR1 is MDHEN and CDR2 SYDVKM. CDR3 DNA sequence: TGTGCCAGCCGAAGGACTAGCGGGAGCAATGAGCAGTTCTTC. As protein: CASRRTSGSNEQFF.

This clonotype was counted only a few times. A much bigger clone sits one base away, suggesting this may be a read error. This chain uses TRBV11-2 with TRBJ1-6; the D is unclear. This CDR3 is built from 18 residues. With 5 bases removed from V and 0 bases from J, the gap between germline ends came to 17 bases. The V gene's germline CDR1 is SGHAT and CDR2 FQNNGV. CDR3 bases: TGTGCCAGCAGCCTTCAACCTTATCCGAGCTCCTATAATTCACCCCTCCACTTT. Its translation is CASSLQPYPSSYNSPLHF.

This clonotype was counted ten times or more. V and J are TRBV5-4 and TRBJ2-7; perhaps TRBD2 as D (6 bases). Trimming removed 9 bases at V and 2 bases at J, with 12 bases between. Germline V gives CDR1 SGHNT, CDR2 YYREEE (reference sequence). The CDR3 totals 12 residues. CDR3 coding DNA: TGTGCCACCGGGACTGAAACCTACGAGCAGTACTTC. Its protein product is CATGTETYEQYF.

The table lists this clonotype with a few counts. The chain recombines TRBV7-2 with TRBJ2-2; D gene unclear. The CDR3 is 14 amino acids. V dropped 1 base and J dropped 7 bases, with 10 bases sitting between them. The V gene's germline CDR1 is SGHTA and CDR2 FQGNSA. The CDR3 coding sequence is TGTGCCAGCAGCTTAGGGATCATAGGCGGGGAGCTGTTTTTT. The encoded protein is CASSLGIIGGELFF.

This clonotype was recorded at least ten times. The chain joins TRBV9 to TRBJ2-3; TRBD1 might be the D (5 bases). This CDR3 region has 15 residues. V gave up 3 bases and J gave up 4 bases, with 15 bases separating them. Germline V lookup: CDR1 SGDLS, CDR2 YYNGEE. CDR3 sequence reads: CASSGGPRGADTQYF. CDR3 coding DNA: TGTGCCAGCAGCGGGGGCCCAAGGGGCGCAGATACGCAGTATTTT.

This clonotype was detected many times. The CDR3 loop is CASSVQRGVFNEQFF. Here the CDR3 DNA reads TGTGCCAGCAGTGTTCAGCGGGGGGTTTTCAATGAGCAGTTCTTC. The chain recombines TRBV2 with TRBJ2-1; 9 bases agree with TRBD2. The CDR3 contains 15 residues. The V gene's germline CDR1 is SNHLY and CDR2 FYNNEI. V was clipped by 4 bases and J by 6 bases; unmatched bases: 7.

Comment on this clonotype: A single base separates this from a much larger clone, so it may be a read error. No conserved phenylalanine or tryptophan is present at the end of the CDR3, so a read error is the likely explanation. This sequence joins TRBV6-4 and TRBJ2-3; D ambiguous. This CDR3 comprises 13 residues. V was cut by 8 bases and J by 2 bases, with 11 bases left in between. Per germline, CDR1 MRHNA and CDR2 SNTAGT. In nucleotides, the CDR3 is TGTGCCAGCCCAACGGTTTACACAGATACGCAGTATCTT. This encodes CASPTVYTDTQYL.

This clonotype has at least ten counts. The rearrangement uses TRBV6-1 and TRBJ2-2; the D gene could be TRBD1 or TRBD2 (6 bases each). Trimming removed 4 bases from V and 3 bases from J, with 12 bases in between. The CDR3 length is 15 residues. CDR1 and CDR2 from the germline V gene are MNHNS and SASEGT. This CDR3 reads CASSVLGGDTGELFF. DNA of the CDR3: TGTGCCAGCAGTGTCCTCGGGGGCGACACCGGGGAGCTGTTTTTT.

The table lists this clonotype with many counts. Compared with germline, one end of the junction differs, possibly owing to a read error. The J gene is TRBJ1-4, the V gene TRBV10-3; D is undetermined. This CDR3 is built from 14 residues. The V gene's germline CDR1 is ENHRY and CDR2 SYGVKD. This CDR3 reads CATSGSSTNEKLFF. CDR3 bases: TGTGCCACCAGTGGGTCATCAACTAATGAAAAACTGTTTTTT.

This clonotype was seen many times. In nucleotides, the CDR3 is TGTGCCAGCAGCTTGGTTATGGAGCCCCAGCATTTT. It translates to CASSLVMEPQHF. The V and J genes are TRBV5-8 and TRBJ1-5; D not certain. CDR1 SGHTS and CDR2 YDEGEE come from the germline V gene. This CDR3 contains 12 residues. Trimming took 0 bases from V and 8 from J, leaving 6 bases between them.

On this clonotype: The junction does not match germline at one end; this may be a read error. J is TRBJ2-3 and V is TRBV12-3 or TRBV12-4; D is perhaps TRBD2 (6 bases). The CDR3 covers 14 residues. The CDR3 DNA reads as TGTGCCAACAGTCTAAGAGGCCGGGAGAGTACGCAGTATTTT. Its translation: CANSLRGRESTQYF.

The sample holds many counts of this clonotype. The DNA of the CDR3 is TGCAGTGCTACCGCAGGGGCACTCTATGGCTACACCTTC. It encodes CSATAGALYGYTF. The rearrangement links TRBV20-1 to TRBJ1-2, with a weak D call TRBD1 (6 bases). The germline V gene encodes CDR1 DFQATT and CDR2 SNEGSKA (reference sequence). The CDR3 is made up of 13 amino acids. The ends were cut back, 4 bases at V and 4 bases at J, with 13 bases in the middle.

As regards this clonotype: This could be a read error, since a much larger clone is one nucleotide away. The chain employs TRBV20-1 and TRBJ1-4, with 7 bases aligning to TRBD1. This CDR3 spans 13 amino acids. In germline, CDR1 is DFQATT, CDR2 SNEGSKA (reference sequence). CDR3 DNA: TGCAGTGCCGGGACAGCGAGTAATGAAAACCTGTTTTTT. It codes for CSAGTASNENLFF.

Concerning this clonotype itself: This may arise from a read error, as a much more abundant clone is one base away. The CDR3 sequence: CSALSVNTGGLFF. The CDR3 bases are TGCAGTGCTCTATCAGTGAACACCGGGGGGCTGTTTTTT. This rearrangement joins TRBV20-1 to TRBJ2-2; TRBD2 might be the D (6 bases). The CDR3 sequence is 13 residues long. Germline CDR1 DFQATT, CDR2 SNEGSKA (reference sequence).

This clonotype was seen a few times. A read error is possible here, since a much larger clone lies one base away. The chain joins TRBV20-1 to TRBJ2-5; no clear D gene. Germline values: CDR1 DFQATT, CDR2 SNEGSKA (reference sequence). The CDR3 has 14 residues. The CDR3 spells CSARDIPYQGTQYF. DNA of the CDR3: TGCAGTGCTAGAGATATCCCATACCAAGGGACCCAGTACTTC.

There are many counts of this clonotype. This chain links TRBV14 with TRBJ1-6, with 9 nucleotides matching TRBD1. Germline CDR1 is SGHDN and CDR2 is FVKESK. This CDR3 has 15 residues. V shed 4 bases, J shed 8 bases, and the junction held 6 bases outside the gene matches. CDR3 in amino acids: CASSLGQGRYSPLHF. The CDR3 nucleotides are TGTGCCAGCAGCCTAGGACAGGGGAGGTATTCACCCCTCCACTTT.

This clonotype showed up many times. The chain uses TRBV19 and TRBJ2-5; TRBD1 agrees at 9 bases. The CDR3 extends over 16 amino acids. V lost 5 bases and J lost 5; bases outside the gene matches: 12. Germline values: CDR1 LNHDA, CDR2 SQIVND (reference sequence). The CDR3 DNA sequence: TGTGCCAGTAGTGCCAAGGACAGGGGTTTTAGGGAGACCCAGTACTTC. Translated: CASSAKDRGFRETQYF.

This clonotype was recorded at least ten times. This CDR3 is CSARRSNYNEQFF. The CDR3 DNA reads as TGCAGTGCTAGGCGGAGTAACTACAATGAGCAGTTCTTC. The V call is TRBV20-1, the J call TRBJ2-1; unclear D gene. Germline lookup yields CDR1 DFQATT and CDR2 SNEGSKA (reference sequence). CDR3 size: 13 residues. With 3 bases removed from V and 3 bases from J, the gap between germline ends came to 9 bases.

This clonotype was recorded at least ten times. The chain joins TRBV2 to TRBJ1-6; TRBD1 might be the D (6 bases). Germline assignment: CDR1 SNHLY and CDR2 FYNNEI. Trimming left V 6 bases short and J 7 bases short, with 19 bases between. The length of the CDR3 is 16 residues. CDR3 in DNA: TGTGCCAGCAGGAAACAGGGAGGGTCAGCAAATTCACCCCTCCACTTT. Its protein product is CASRKQGGSANSPLHF. The full variable domain, its missing parts supplied by reference TRBV2 and TRBJ1-6, is EPEVTQTPSHQVTQMGQEVILRCVPISNHLYFYWYRQILGQKVEFLVSFYNNEISEKSEIFDDQFSVERPDGSNFTLKIRSTKLEDSAMYFCASRKQGGSANSPLHFGNGTRLTVT.

This clonotype was seen only once. A much bigger clone sits one base away, suggesting this may be a read error. This chain links TRBV5-1 with TRBJ2-1; 9 nucleotides align to TRBD2. Germline V CDR1 and CDR2: SGHRS, YFSETQ. Trimming took 0 bases from V and 8 from J; bases not matched to a gene: 18. CDR3 length equals 19 residues. CDR3 region: CASSLALGVAGVTYDEQFF. CDR3 nucleotide sequence: TGCGCCAGCAGCTTGGCCTTGGGAGTAGCGGGAGTGACATACGATGAGCAGTTCTTC.

The chain links TRBV12-3 or TRBV12-4 to TRBJ1-1, with a possible D match to TRBD1 (5 bases). The CDR3 has 13 amino acids. Deletions cut 3 bases from V and 9 bases from J, with 14 bases between. In nucleotides, the CDR3 is TGTGCCAGCAGTTTCGGGACCGAGCGCAAAGCTTTCTTT. This gives the protein CASSFGTERKAFF.

This clonotype was detected many times. The rearrangement joins TRBV6-5 to TRBJ2-7; tentative D call: TRBD2 (5 bases). The ends were cut back, 2 bases at V and 6 bases at J, with 8 bases in the middle. The CDR3 is 12 residues long. Germline V gene data show CDR1 as MNHEY and CDR2 as SVGAGI. The CDR3 DNA reads TGTGCCAGCAGTTACGGCGGGCGCGAGCAGTACTTC. This translates into CASSYGGREQYF.

Ten or more counts support this clonotype. The J gene is TRBJ2-7, the V gene TRBV28; 10 positions agree with TRBD2. With 6 bases clipped from V and 4 bases from J, the junction kept 6 bases outside the gene matches. The CDR3 contains 14 residues. Germline loops: CDR1 MDHEN, CDR2 SYDVKM. CDR3 in DNA: TGTGCCAGCAGGAAAGCGGGAGGGCGATACGAGCAGTACTTC. Amino acid sequence: CASRKAGGRYEQYF.

This clonotype was detected ten times or more. V is TRBV15 and J is TRBJ2-7, with 10 bases matching TRBD2. This CDR3 spans 20 amino acids. V shed 4 bases and J 1 base; nucleotides not matched to a gene: 19. The germline V gene encodes CDR1 LNHNV and CDR2 YYDKDF (reference sequence). This chain's CDR3 is CATSKGPGTSAQWDSYEQYF. The CDR3 DNA follows: TGTGCCACCAGCAAGGGCCCCGGGACTAGCGCTCAGTGGGATTCCTACGAGCAGTACTTC.

In the case of this clonotype: Lacking the conserved final phenylalanine or tryptophan, this CDR3 likely reflects a read error. V usage is TRBV11-2 and J usage is TRBJ2-7; TRBD1 matches at 9 bases. The junction had 8 bases not matched to a gene; V was cut back by 5 bases and J by 3 bases. CDR1 and CDR2 (germline): SGHAT, FQNNGV. The CDR3 runs to 15 residues. The CDR3 DNA reads as TGTGCCAGCAGCACCCGGGACAGGGTTATCTACGAGCAGTACCTC. Translation: CASSTRDRVIYEQYL.

The sample holds many counts of this clonotype. The gene calls are TRBV19 and TRBJ2-7; TRBD1 agrees at 7 bases. From germline, CDR1 is LNHDA and CDR2 SQIVND (reference sequence). The CDR3 is 13 amino acids. V gave up 6 bases and J gave up 1 base; unmatched junction bases: 3. The CDR3 spells CASRNRGSYEQYF. For the CDR3, the DNA is TGTGCCAGTAGGAACAGGGGTTCCTACGAGCAGTACTTC.

This clonotype was detected only a few times. A read error may be the cause here, since a much bigger clone is one base away. This sequence joins TRBV9 and TRBJ2-7; D unresolved. V was trimmed by 2 bases and J by 2 bases, leaving 8 bases between them. Germline loops: CDR1 SGDLS, CDR2 YYNGEE. This CDR3 contains 13 residues. The CDR3 nucleotides are TGTGCCAGCAGCGTGGCTACAGCCTACGAGCAGTACTTC. This codes for CASSVATAYEQYF. The full variable domain, with the rest looked up from reference TRBV9 and TRBJ2-7, is DSGVTQTPKHLITATGQRVTLRCSPRSGDLSVYWYQQSLDQGLQFLIQYYNGEERAKGNILERFSAQQFPDLHSELNLSSLELGDSALYFCASSVATAYEQYFGPGTRLTVT.

This clonotype was seen at least ten times. The rearrangement links TRBV9 to TRBJ1-5; D might be TRBD1 (6 bases). CDR3 length equals 12 residues. Germline assignment: CDR1 SGDLS and CDR2 YYNGEE. The V and J ends lost 8 bases and 5 bases respectively, with 11 bases between them. CDR3 protein: CARRGAYQPQHF. CDR3 DNA sequence: TGTGCCAGAAGGGGGGCGTATCAGCCCCAGCATTTT. The full variable domain, rest sourced from reference TRBV9 and TRBJ1-5, is DSGVTQTPKHLITATGQRVTLRCSPRSGDLSVYWYQQSLDQGLQFLIQYYNGEERAKGNILERFSAQQFPDLHSELNLSSLELGDSALYFCARRGAYQPQHFGDGTRLSIL.